The 8 T cell receptor beta chains reported below all come from one sample, sequenced in a study of T cell clonality in common variable immunodeficiency. Sequencing was performed with immunoSEQ multiplex PCR; in TCRdb, only in-frame clones are kept and a portion is missing. This sample comprises roughly 57,000 clones, none seen once only. Specimen: peripheral blood mononuclear cells. The receptors stem from a person aged 18-70 years in good health.

This clone was seen ten or more times. The read ends 3 residues before the CDR3 terminus; that terminus is restored from the germline J gene. This chain uses TRBV30 with TRBJ2-5, with D perhaps matching TRBD2 (6 bases). The CDR3 has 13 residues. Between the trimmed V and J ends, which lost 0 bases and 5 bases, there was a span of 10 bases. Germline V gene data show CDR1 as GTSNPN and CDR2 as SVGIG (reference sequence). The part of the CDR3 DNA that was read is TGTGCCTGGAGTGTACGCGGGGTGGAGACC. Protein sequence: CAWSVRGVET. Given in full, the CDR3 is CAWSVRGVETQYF.

This clone was seen repeatedly, ten times or more. The read stops 3 residues short of the end of the CDR3; the missing end is completed from the germline J gene. The chain uses TRBV20-1 and TRBJ2-3, with a possible D match to TRBD2 (5 bases). From germline, CDR1 is DFQATT and CDR2 SNEGSKA (reference sequence). The V gene lost 2 bases and the J gene lost 6 bases, with 15 bases spanning the gap. The CDR3 extends over 14 amino acids. The CDR3: CSARLRSGVDTQYF. CDR3 bases read: TGCAGTGCTAGACTCCGCTCCGGGGTGGATACG.

This clone was detected many times. The sequence runs out 3 residues before the end of the CDR3; the remainder is reconstructed from the germline J gene. The rearrangement uses TRBV5-1 and TRBJ2-1, with D possibly called TRBD1 or TRBD2 (5 bases each). CDR1 and CDR2 from the germline V gene are SGHRS and YFSETQ. The CDR3 runs 16 residues. The V end was cut by 0 bases, the J end by 3 bases, with 13 bases between. The CDR3 protein is CASSLGGRQNYNEQFF. Incomplete CDR3 DNA: TGCGCCAGCAGCTTGGGAGGGCGACAGAACTACAATGAG.

This clone has at least ten counts. The read finishes 3 residues shy of the CDR3 end, and the germline J gene is used to complete it. The rearrangement joins TRBV28 to TRBJ1-5, with TRBD1 matching 7 bases. The ends lost 6 bases at V and 2 bases at J; junction bases unmatched: 10. Germline CDR1 reads MDHEN; CDR2 reads SYDVKM. CDR3 length: 16 residues. The CDR3 spells CASSQTRGVGNQPQHF. The DNA read from the CDR3 is TGTGCCAGCAGCCAAACCAGGGGGGTTGGCAATCAGCCC.

This clone was counted ten times or more. The CDR3 extends 3 residues past the end of the read, so its final part is completed from the germline J gene. This rearrangement joins TRBV19 to TRBJ1-1; 9 bases are a match to TRBD1. The CDR3 runs to 13 residues. Germline V lookup: CDR1 LNHDA, CDR2 SQIVND (reference sequence). V shed 8 bases, J shed 2 bases, and the junction held 3 bases outside the gene matches. The CDR3 region is CASGDRANTEAFF. CDR3 bases read: TGTGCCAGTGGGGACAGGGCAAACACTGAA.

This clone was seen at least ten times. The DNA read from the CDR3 is TGTGCCAGCAGGCTACAGGAACGGCGGACTGAA. Its protein product is CASRLQERRTE. The full CDR3 reads CASRLQERRTEAFF. V and J are TRBV2 and TRBJ1-1; tentatively, D is TRBD1 (5 bases). Coverage ceases 3 residues before the CDR3 finishes, and the germline J gene fills in the end. The CDR3 length is 14 residues. Germline CDR1 and CDR2: SNHLY and FYNNEI. Trimming cost V 6 bases and J 5 bases, with 16 bases left between them.

This clone was detected many times. Read coverage stops 3 residues before the CDR3 terminus; the germline J gene supplies the remainder. This chain links TRBV12-3 or TRBV12-4 with TRBJ2-5; a weak D match, TRBD1 (6 bases). This CDR3 spans 13 amino acids. Between the trimmed V and J ends, which lost 1 base and 5 bases, there was a span of 8 bases. The CDR3 DNA, read in part, is TGTGCCAGCAGTTTAGGGGACAAGGAGACC. Its translation is CASSLGDKET. The full CDR3 protein reads CASSLGDKETQYF.

This clone was counted ten times or more. The CDR3 end falls 3 residues outside the read, so it is completed with the germline J gene. The chain employs TRBV19 and TRBJ2-1; 13 bases line up with TRBD2. Germline loops: CDR1 LNHDA, CDR2 SQIVND (reference sequence). V lost 5 bases and J lost 5; bases outside the gene matches: 12. This CDR3 is built from 18 residues. The sequenced part of the CDR3 DNA is TGTGCCAGTAGTCGGGGACTAGCGGGGCCCCCTTCCAACAATGAG. As protein: CASSRGLAGPPSNNE. The complete CDR3 protein is CASSRGLAGPPSNNEQFF.